One and the same sample provided the 2 T cell receptor beta chains below, sequenced in a study of T cells in localized non-small cell lung cancer. Measured with immunoSEQ multiplex PCR; TCRdb has only the in-frame clones, and not every one. Among about 4,400 clones listed, around a third were seen once. The material sequenced was lung tumor tissue, taken before any cancer treatment. The receptors derive from a man aged 40 to 75 with stage II squamous cell lung carcinoma.

This clone has more than one count but fewer than ten. This rearrangement joins TRBV6-8 to TRBJ1-2; 12 positions agree with TRBD1. The germline CDR1 and CDR2 sequences are MNHGY and SAAAGT. J gave up 8 bases and V 4 bases, and 11 bases lay outside the gene matches. The length of the CDR3 is 16 residues. The CDR3 DNA is TGTGCCAGCAGTTCGAACCCCGGGACAGGGGGCGGCGGCTACACCTTC. It yields the protein CASSSNPGTGGGGYTF.

This clone was counted a few times. The rearrangement links TRBV30 to TRBJ1-2; D gene unclear. This CDR3 region has 13 residues. V lost 2 bases, J lost 3 bases, and 10 bases lay in between. In germline, CDR1 is GTSNPN, CDR2 SVGIG (reference sequence). Here the CDR3 DNA reads TGTGCCTGGAGTTCGGGAATCGACTATGGCTACACCTTC. This codes for CAWSSGIDYGYTF.